This T cell receptor (beta chain) originates from a study of cytomegalovirus exposure and HLA in healthy donors. The repertoire was sequenced with immunoSEQ multiplex PCR; TCRdb's copy has only in-frame clones and lacks some. The table lists 150,000 to 200,000 clones, around nine tenths of them singletons. The V end lost 0 bases, the J end lost 9 bases, and 9 bases lay between the germline ends. Germline CDR1 and CDR2: LGHNA and YSLEER. There are 14 residues in the CDR3. This TCR derives from a man aged 18-30 years in good health and CMV-seropositive. V gene TRBV4-3 combines with J gene TRBJ1-6, with D perhaps TRBD1 (5 bases). Sequencing was done on a sample of PBMCs. The CDR3 protein is CASSQDRGASPLHF. The CDR3 bases are TGCGCCAGCAGCCAAGATCGCGGGGCTTCACCCCTCCACTTT.